The 30 T cell receptor beta chains below come from one sample, sequenced in a study of blood T cell repertoires in COVID-19 (dated by TCRdb to the early 2020s). Library method: the immunoSEQ multiplex PCR assay. The source is immuneACCESS, and TCRdb retained only in-frame sequences with V and J called. Part of the clones is not carried over; for the studies checked, unresolved V genes explain less than half of this, and the remainder is unexplained. This sample gives roughly 70,000 clones in total; approximately 71% of them show up just once. Approximately 2.1% of the sample lies in the top ten. Sample: peripheral blood. These receptors originate from a man aged 65 to 79 with COVID-19, enrolled during active disease.

This rearrangement joins TRBV19 to TRBJ2-3; TRBD2 is a possible D gene (5 bases). Germline values: CDR1 LNHDA, CDR2 SQIVND (reference sequence). Trimming removed 1 base from V and 6 bases from J, with 17 bases in between. The CDR3 loop spans 16 amino acids. This chain's CDR3 is CASSIGASLPTDTQYF. In DNA form, the CDR3 reads TGTGCCAGTAGTATAGGGGCTAGCCTACCCACGGATACGCAGTATTTT.

The V call is TRBV6-4, the J call TRBJ1-5; D is unclear. Germline-derived CDR1 and CDR2 are MRHNA and SNTAGT. CDR3 length: 13 residues. V dropped 3 bases and J dropped 6 bases, with 9 bases sitting between them. CDR3 in DNA: TGTGCCAGCAGTGAACTAGCTGGTCAGCCCCAGCATTTT. Translated, it gives CASSELAGQPQHF.

The chain links TRBV6-5 to TRBJ2-7; 11 nucleotides agree with TRBD1. CDR1 and CDR2 (germline): MNHEY, SVGAGI. V lost 8 bases and J lost 5; bases outside the gene matches: 2. This CDR3 contains 12 residues. CDR3 sequence: CASGQGAHEQYF. CDR3 coding DNA: TGTGCCAGCGGACAGGGGGCCCACGAGCAGTACTTC.

The V call is TRBV7-2, the J call TRBJ1-5; 9 bases align to TRBD1. The V gene's germline CDR1 is SGHTA and CDR2 FQGNSA. This CDR3 is built from 18 residues. J was trimmed by 2 bases and V by 3 bases; bases with no gene match: 11. CDR3 residues: CASSLGGTGIFGNQPQHF. CDR3 in DNA: TGTGCCAGCAGCTTGGGCGGGACAGGGATATTCGGCAATCAGCCCCAGCATTTT. Combining the CDR3 with reference TRBV7-2 and TRBJ1-5 gives the whole variable domain GAGVSQSPSNKVTEKGKDVELRCDPISGHTALYWYRQSLGQGLEFLIYFQGNSAPDKSGLPSDRFSAERTGGSVSTLTIQRTQQEDSAVYLCASSLGGTGIFGNQPQHFGDGTRLSIL.

V gene TRBV10-3 combines with J gene TRBJ2-1, with 10 bases that match TRBD2. Per germline, CDR1 ENHRY and CDR2 SYGVKD. Trimming took 7 bases from V and 4 from J; bases not matched to a gene: 22. This CDR3 region has 20 residues. CDR3 region: CAINPGRSGRALNYYNEQFF. The CDR3 coding sequence is TGTGCCATCAACCCAGGGCGCAGCGGGAGGGCCCTGAACTATTACAATGAGCAGTTCTTC.

Here the CDR3 DNA reads TGTGCCAGCTCAGAGATGACAGAACTGTCGAATGGCTACACCTTC. Encoded protein: CASSEMTELSNGYTF. The V call is TRBV18, the J call TRBJ1-2; a weak D match, TRBD1 (5 bases). The CDR3 sequence is 15 residues long. Germline loops: CDR1 KGHSH, CDR2 LQKENI. V was shortened by 5 bases and J by 6 bases, with 19 bases between the two germline ends.

The chain uses TRBV5-4 and TRBJ2-2; 13 bases are shared with TRBD2. Germline CDR1 and CDR2: SGHNT and YYREEE (reference sequence). CDR3 length: 15 amino acids. V dropped 4 bases and J dropped 4; count of bases not matched to a gene: 1. CDR3 sequence: CASSRTSGSTGELFF. CDR3 bases: TGTGCCAGCAGCAGGACTAGCGGGAGCACCGGGGAGCTGTTTTTT. Full variable domain (outside the CDR3, taken from reference TRBV5-4 and TRBJ2-2): ETGVTQSPTHLIKTRGQQVTLRCSSQSGHNTVSWYQQALGQGPQFIFQYYREEENGRGNFPPRFSGLQFPNYSSELNVNALELDDSALYLCASSRTSGSTGELFFGEGSRLTVL.

This clone has only one observation. The chain couples TRBV10-3 to TRBJ1-6; D remains unclear. Trimming removed 9 bases from V and 4 bases from J, with 19 bases in between. Germline-derived CDR1 and CDR2 are ENHRY and SYGVKD. The CDR3 covers 16 residues. The CDR3 is CAIQDGERGYNSPLHF. For the CDR3, the DNA is TGTGCCATTCAAGACGGAGAACGGGGTTATAATTCACCCCTCCACTTT.

The chain couples TRBV24-1 to TRBJ2-1; 11 positions agree with TRBD2. This CDR3 region has 17 residues. Germline values: CDR1 KGHDR, CDR2 SFDVKD. V was clipped by 6 bases and J by 0 bases; unmatched bases: 6. The CDR3 is CATSLTSGTSSYNEQFF. In nucleotides, the CDR3 is TGTGCCACCAGTCTGACTAGCGGGACGAGCTCCTACAATGAGCAGTTCTTC.

Within the sample, this clone is medium-sized. The chain carries TRBV7-2 and TRBJ1-2; D might be TRBD1 (6 bases). Looked up from germline, CDR1 is SGHTA and CDR2 is FQGNSA. The CDR3 totals 14 residues. V was shortened by 1 base and J by 8 bases, with 14 bases between the two germline ends. Written as DNA, the CDR3 is TGTGCCAGCAGCTTAGGGACAGACTGGGAAGGCTACACCTTC. Translated, it gives CASSLGTDWEGYTF.

The chain uses TRBV7-2 and TRBJ1-5; D possibly corresponds to TRBD1 (5 bases). Germline CDR1 is SGHTA and CDR2 is FQGNSA. This CDR3 contains 14 residues. The V and J ends lost 6 bases and 2 bases respectively, with 11 bases between them. CDR3: CASSSDSRNQPQHF. The CDR3 nucleotides read TGTGCCAGCAGTTCCGACAGCCGCAATCAGCCCCAGCATTTT.

V is TRBV12-1 and J is TRBJ2-7; the table assigns TRBD1, which was not confirmed against the DNA. TRBV12-1 has pseudogene status. The CDR3 loop spans 15 amino acids. CDR3 sequence (DNA): TGTGCCAGCAGCTGTCGACGACAGGGGGCAGACGAGCAGTACTTC. Encoded protein: CASSCRRQGADEQYF.

This chain links TRBV2 with TRBJ1-6; 8 positions match TRBD1. CDR1 is SNHLY and CDR2 is FYNNEI in the germline V gene. The trim removed 6 bases at V and 8 bases at J, leaving 12 bases unmatched. The CDR3 runs to 16 residues. CDR3 coding DNA: TGTGCCAGCAGCCTAGAGGCAGGGGGCTTGGATTCACCCCTCCACTTT. Translated: CASSLEAGGLDSPLHF.

The V gene is TRBV28, the J gene TRBJ1-2, with a tentative D call TRBD1 (6 bases). CDR1 is MDHEN and CDR2 is SYDVKM in the germline V gene. This CDR3 has 14 amino acids. Trimming took 6 bases from V and 7 from J, leaving 18 bases between them. The CDR3 loop is CASRPGQQSFGYTF. The CDR3 DNA follows: TGTGCCAGCAGGCCTGGACAGCAGAGCTTTGGCTACACCTTC.

The chain joins TRBV2 to TRBJ2-2, with D possibly matching TRBD1 (5 bases). V lost 4 bases and J 6 bases, leaving 15 bases between the germline ends. The CDR3 has 15 amino acids. CDR1 is SNHLY and CDR2 is FYNNEI in the germline V gene. CDR3 sequence reads: CASSGREGAAGELFF. DNA for the CDR3: TGTGCCAGCAGTGGAAGAGAAGGGGCAGCCGGGGAGCTGTTTTTT.

The chain recombines TRBV9 with TRBJ2-7, with TRBD2 matching 11 bases. Trimming cost V 3 bases and J 1 base; bases outside gene matches: 0. The CDR3 is 14 residues long. The germline CDR1 and CDR2 sequences are SGDLS and YYNGEE. The CDR3 bases are TGTGCCAGCAGCGGACTAGCGGGGTCCTACGAGCAGTACTTC. It is translated as CASSGLAGSYEQYF.

The rearrangement links TRBV7-9 to TRBJ1-1; no reliable D call. The CDR3 runs to 15 residues. Trimming cost V 0 bases and J 4 bases, with 12 bases left between them. The germline gives CDR1 SEHNR, CDR2 FQNEAQ (reference sequence). The CDR3 loop is CASSLASVSGTEAFF. For the CDR3, the DNA is TGTGCCAGCAGCTTAGCGTCGGTTAGTGGCACTGAAGCTTTCTTT.

The chain recombines TRBV19 with TRBJ1-1, with D perhaps matching TRBD1 (5 bases). This CDR3 has 18 residues. Germline assignment: CDR1 LNHDA and CDR2 SQIVND (reference sequence). V gave up 6 bases and J gave up 1 base, with 24 bases separating them. The CDR3 here is CASRSFAGGTTGNTEAFF. CDR3 bases: TGTGCCAGTAGGTCATTCGCGGGGGGGACGACGGGGAACACTGAAGCTTTCTTT.

This chain uses TRBV19 with TRBJ2-1; 11 bases line up with TRBD2. After removal of 5 bases from V and 9 bases from J, the junction contained 12 bases not matched to a gene. The CDR3 length is 16 residues. CDR1 and CDR2 (germline): LNHDA, SQIVND (reference sequence). The CDR3 DNA is TGTGCCAGTAGTCTCGGGACTAGCGGACCCTTGGGTGAGCAGTTCTTC. Protein: CASSLGTSGPLGEQFF.

This chain uses TRBV5-4 with TRBJ1-1; no clear D gene. Trimming cost V 2 bases and J 6 bases, with 14 bases left between them. The CDR3 consists of 14 residues. The germline CDR1 and CDR2 sequences are SGHNT and YYREEE (reference sequence). CDR3 DNA: TGTGCCAGCAGCTTACAGACCCCGGTCCCTGAAGCTTTCTTT. The encoded protein is CASSLQTPVPEAFF.

The V gene is TRBV7-6, the J gene TRBJ2-7, with 10 bases matching TRBD2. J gave up 0 bases and V 0 bases, and 8 bases lay outside the gene matches. Germline CDR1 and CDR2: SGHVS and FNYEAQ. The CDR3 length is 18 residues. CDR3 sequence (DNA): TGTGCCAGCAGCTTAGCGAGTTGGACTAGCGGAACCTCCTACGAGCAGTACTTC. It specifies CASSLASWTSGTSYEQYF. The full variable domain, completed using reference TRBV7-6 and TRBJ2-7, is GAGVSQSPRYKVTKRGQDVALRCDPISGHVSLYWYRQALGQGPEFLTYFNYEAQQDKSGLPNDRFSAERPEGSISTLTIQRTEQRDSAMYRCASSLASWTSGTSYEQYFGPGTRLTVT.

The chain combines TRBV19 with TRBJ2-4; a possible D gene is TRBD2 (6 bases). Trimming cost V 4 bases and J 3 bases, with 16 bases left between them. CDR3 length equals 16 residues. CDR1 is LNHDA, CDR2 SQIVND, per germline (reference sequence). DNA for the CDR3: TGTGCCAGTAGTACGGCGCTAGCGCAATACAAAAACATTCAGTACTTC. Its translation: CASSTALAQYKNIQYF.

This chain links TRBV5-4 with TRBJ2-2, with 14 positions matching TRBD2. V lost 4 bases, J lost 5 bases, and 4 bases stayed unmatched. CDR1 is SGHNT, CDR2 YYREEE, per germline (reference sequence). This CDR3 region has 16 residues. The CDR3 nucleotides read TGTGCCAGCAGCGGGGGGACTAGCGGGAGTACCGGGGAGCTGTTTTTT. This translates into CASSGGTSGSTGELFF. Drawing the rest from reference TRBV5-4 and TRBJ2-2, the complete variable domain is ETGVTQSPTHLIKTRGQQVTLRCSSQSGHNTVSWYQQALGQGPQFIFQYYREEENGRGNFPPRFSGLQFPNYSSELNVNALELDDSALYLCASSGGTSGSTGELFFGEGSRLTVL.

The chain couples TRBV9 to TRBJ2-3, with D tentatively TRBD2 (5 bases). Germline CDR1 reads SGDLS; CDR2 reads YYNGEE. Trimming cost V 6 bases and J 0 bases, with 11 bases left between them. The CDR3 has 14 amino acids. The CDR3 coding sequence is TGTGCCAGCAAAGGAGGCGTAAGCACAGATACGCAGTATTTT. Its translation is CASKGGVSTDTQYF.

This chain uses TRBV6-5 with TRBJ2-7, with D uncertain. Germline values: CDR1 MNHEY, CDR2 SVGAGI. There are 15 residues in the CDR3. V was pared by 0 bases and J by 0 bases, with 9 bases between. The CDR3 loop reads CASSYSLGNSYEQYF. The CDR3 region has the DNA TGTGCCAGCAGTTACTCGCTAGGAAACTCCTACGAGCAGTACTTC.

The genes are TRBV7-2 and TRBJ2-2; D not certain. The V and J ends lost 6 bases and 2 bases respectively, with 13 bases between them. Germline V gene lookup returns CDR1 SGHTA and CDR2 FQGNSA. CDR3 length: 15 amino acids. The CDR3 reads CASRTTQINTGELFF. The CDR3 DNA follows: TGTGCCAGCAGAACTACACAAATCAACACCGGGGAGCTGTTTTTT.

The CDR3 sequence is CATSGGTANTEAFF. The CDR3 nucleotides read TGTGCCACCAGCGGAGGGACAGCGAACACTGAAGCTTTCTTT. J is TRBJ1-1 and V is TRBV15, with 7 bases lining up with TRBD1. This CDR3 spans 14 amino acids. Germline trimming cut 5 bases from V and 1 base from J; bases unmatched to any gene: 4. Germline CDR1 is LNHNV and CDR2 is YYDKDF (reference sequence).

The CDR3 DNA follows: TGTGCCAGCAGTCAGACAGGGGTGCACAATGAGCAGTTCTTC. Residues: CASSQTGVHNEQFF. V gene TRBV6-5 combines with J gene TRBJ2-1, with 8 bases fitting TRBD1. The CDR3 consists of 14 residues. Germline loops: CDR1 MNHEY, CDR2 SVGAGI. V dropped 5 bases and J dropped 5; count of bases not matched to a gene: 5.

This clone appeared once. The V call is TRBV7-6, the J call TRBJ2-2; D not certain. Per the germline V gene, CDR1 is SGHVS and CDR2 is FNYEAQ. The ends were cut back, 1 base at V and 6 bases at J, with 9 bases in the middle. The CDR3 sequence is 14 residues long. The CDR3 spells CASSLVPGSGELFF. The DNA for the CDR3 is TGTGCCAGCAGCTTAGTACCTGGCTCCGGGGAGCTGTTTTTT. Full variable domain (missing parts from reference TRBV7-6 and TRBJ2-2): GAGVSQSPRYKVTKRGQDVALRCDPISGHVSLYWYRQALGQGPEFLTYFNYEAQQDKSGLPNDRFSAERPEGSISTLTIQRTEQRDSAMYRCASSLVPGSGELFFGEGSRLTVL.

The V call is TRBV19, the J call TRBJ2-5, with TRBD1 matching 9 bases. V was pared by 5 bases and J by 5 bases, with 6 bases of the junction left unmatched. Germline CDR1 is LNHDA and CDR2 is SQIVND (reference sequence). The CDR3 sequence is 14 residues long. CDR3: CASSATGGRETQYF. CDR3 coding DNA: TGTGCCAGTAGTGCCACAGGGGGCCGGGAGACCCAGTACTTC.